This T cell receptor beta chain is from a study of cytomegalovirus exposure and HLA in healthy donors. The primer mix had 60 Vbeta and 13 Jbeta primers. The repertoire was sequenced with immunoSEQ multiplex PCR; TCRdb's copy has only in-frame clones and lacks some. The table records 200,000 to 300,000 clones, 84% of them present only once. The CDR3 loop spans 15 amino acids. J gave up 4 bases and V 4 bases, and 3 bases lay outside the gene matches. CDR1 is SGHTA and CDR2 is FQGTGA in the germline V gene. The source material was PBMCs. The chain recombines TRBV7-3 with TRBJ2-6, with 8 bases matching TRBD1. The source is a woman in her forties in good health and CMV-seropositive. The CDR3 nucleotides are TGTGCCAGCAGCTCCAGGGGGCTAGGGGCCAACGTCCTGACTTTC. It is translated as CASSSRGLGANVLTF.